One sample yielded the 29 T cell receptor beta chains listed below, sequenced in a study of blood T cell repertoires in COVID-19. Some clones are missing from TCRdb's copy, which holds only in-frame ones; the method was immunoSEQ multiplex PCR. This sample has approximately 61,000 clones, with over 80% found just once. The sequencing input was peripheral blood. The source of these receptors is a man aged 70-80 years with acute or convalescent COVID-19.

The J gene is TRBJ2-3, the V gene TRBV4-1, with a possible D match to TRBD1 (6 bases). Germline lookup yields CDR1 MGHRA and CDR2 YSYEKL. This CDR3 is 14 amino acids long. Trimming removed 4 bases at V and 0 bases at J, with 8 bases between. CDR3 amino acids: CASSLGQSTDTQYF. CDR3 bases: TGCGCCAGCAGCCTTGGACAGAGCACAGATACGCAGTATTTT.

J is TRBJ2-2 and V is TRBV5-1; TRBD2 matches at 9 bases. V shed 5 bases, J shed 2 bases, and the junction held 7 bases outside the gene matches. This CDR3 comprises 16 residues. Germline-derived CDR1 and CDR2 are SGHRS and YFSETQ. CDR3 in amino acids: CASRMTSGDNTGELFF. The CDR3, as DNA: TGCGCCAGCAGAATGACTAGCGGAGATAACACCGGGGAGCTGTTTTTT.

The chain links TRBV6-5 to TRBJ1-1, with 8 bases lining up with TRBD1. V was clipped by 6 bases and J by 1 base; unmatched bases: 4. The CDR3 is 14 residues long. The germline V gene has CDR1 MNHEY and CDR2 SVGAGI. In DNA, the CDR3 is TGTGCCAGCAGGTCGACAGGGGAGAACACTGAAGCTTTCTTT. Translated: CASRSTGENTEAFF.

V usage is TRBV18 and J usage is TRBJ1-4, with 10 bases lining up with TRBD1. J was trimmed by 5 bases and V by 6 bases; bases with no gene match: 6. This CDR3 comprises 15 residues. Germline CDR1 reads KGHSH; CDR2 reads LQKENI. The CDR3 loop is CASSVPGQGNEKLFF. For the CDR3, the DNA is TGTGCCAGCTCGGTACCGGGACAGGGGAATGAAAAACTGTTTTTT.

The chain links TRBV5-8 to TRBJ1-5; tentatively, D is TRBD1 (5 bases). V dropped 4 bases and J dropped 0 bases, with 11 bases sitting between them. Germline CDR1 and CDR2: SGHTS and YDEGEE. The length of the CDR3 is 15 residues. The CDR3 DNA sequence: TGTGCCAGCAGCCCAGGGATTTATAGCAATCAGCCCCAGCATTTT. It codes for CASSPGIYSNQPQHF.

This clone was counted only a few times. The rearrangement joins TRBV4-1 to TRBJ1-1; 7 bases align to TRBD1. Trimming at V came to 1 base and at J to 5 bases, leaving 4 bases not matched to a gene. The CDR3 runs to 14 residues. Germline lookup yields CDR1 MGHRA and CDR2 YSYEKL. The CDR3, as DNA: TGCGCCAGCAGCCAAGGCGTCAGGGGGACTGAAGCTTTCTTT. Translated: CASSQGVRGTEAFF.

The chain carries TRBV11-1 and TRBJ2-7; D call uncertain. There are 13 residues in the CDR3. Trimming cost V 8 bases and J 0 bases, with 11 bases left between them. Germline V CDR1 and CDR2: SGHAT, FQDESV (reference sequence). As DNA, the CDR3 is TGTGCCAGCCTCCAATCGAGCTCCTACGAGCAGTACTTC. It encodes CASLQSSSYEQYF.

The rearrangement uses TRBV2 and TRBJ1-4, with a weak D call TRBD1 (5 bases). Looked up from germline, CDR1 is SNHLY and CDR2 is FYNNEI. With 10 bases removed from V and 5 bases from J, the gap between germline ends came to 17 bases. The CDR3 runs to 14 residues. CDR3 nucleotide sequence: TGTGCCACTAAGCCCGACAGCCAGAATGAAAAACTGTTTTTT. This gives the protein CATKPDSQNEKLFF. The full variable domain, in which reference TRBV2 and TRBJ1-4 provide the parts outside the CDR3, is EPEVTQTPSHQVTQMGQEVILRCVPISNHLYFYWYRQILGQKVEFLVSFYNNEISEKSEIFDDQFSVERPDGSNFTLKIRSTKLEDSAMYFCATKPDSQNEKLFFGSGTQLSVL.

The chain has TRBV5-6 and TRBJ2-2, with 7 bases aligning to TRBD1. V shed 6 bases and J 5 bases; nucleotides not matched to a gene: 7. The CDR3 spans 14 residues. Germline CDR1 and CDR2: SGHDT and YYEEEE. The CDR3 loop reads CASNVGTATGELFF. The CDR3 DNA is TGTGCCAGCAACGTCGGGACAGCGACCGGGGAGCTGTTTTTT.

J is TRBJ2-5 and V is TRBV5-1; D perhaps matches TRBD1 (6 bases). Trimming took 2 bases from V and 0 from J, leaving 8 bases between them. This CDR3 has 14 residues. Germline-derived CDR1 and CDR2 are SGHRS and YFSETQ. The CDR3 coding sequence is TGCGCCAGCAGCTTACAGGGCAACCAAGAGACCCAGTACTTC. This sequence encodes CASSLQGNQETQYF. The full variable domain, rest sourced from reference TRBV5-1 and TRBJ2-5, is KAGVTQTPRYLIKTRGQQVTLSCSPISGHRSVSWYQQTPGQGLQFLFEYFSETQRNKGNFPGRFSGRQFSNSRSEMNVSTLELGDSALYLCASSLQGNQETQYFGPGTRLLVL.

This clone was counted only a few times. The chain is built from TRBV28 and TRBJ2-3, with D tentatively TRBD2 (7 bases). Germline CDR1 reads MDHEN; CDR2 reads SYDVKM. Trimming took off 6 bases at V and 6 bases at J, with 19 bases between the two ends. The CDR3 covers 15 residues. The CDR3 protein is CASRSWEGGKDTQYF. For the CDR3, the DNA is TGTGCCAGCAGGAGTTGGGAGGGGGGGAAGGATACGCAGTATTTT. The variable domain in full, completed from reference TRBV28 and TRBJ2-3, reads DVKVTQSSRYLVKRTGEKVFLECVQDMDHENMFWYRQDPGLGLRLIYFSYDVKMKEKGDIPEGYSVSREKKERFSLILESASTNQTSMYLCASRSWEGGKDTQYFGPGTRLTVL.

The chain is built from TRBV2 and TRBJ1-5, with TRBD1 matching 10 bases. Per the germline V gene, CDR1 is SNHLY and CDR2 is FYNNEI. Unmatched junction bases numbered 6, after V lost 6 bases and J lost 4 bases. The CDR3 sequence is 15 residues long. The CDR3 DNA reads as TGTGCCAGCAGCGGACAGGGGGTAGGGAATCAGCCCCAGCATTTT. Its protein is CASSGQGVGNQPQHF.

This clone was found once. For the CDR3, the DNA is TGCGCCAGCAGTCAGGGGGCTCCCCCGTCTGAGCAGTACTTC. As protein: CASSQGAPPSEQYF. The V call is TRBV10-1, the J call TRBJ2-7, with TRBD1 matching over 8 bases. The germline gives CDR1 WNHNN, CDR2 SYGVQD (reference sequence). CDR3 length equals 14 residues. V was pared by 5 bases and J by 7 bases, with 10 bases of the junction left unmatched.

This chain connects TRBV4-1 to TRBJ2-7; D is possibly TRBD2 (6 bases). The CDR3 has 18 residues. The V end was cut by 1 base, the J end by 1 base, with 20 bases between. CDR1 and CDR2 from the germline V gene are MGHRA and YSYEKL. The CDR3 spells CASSQAALGDLLSYEQYF. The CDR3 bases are TGCGCCAGCAGCCAAGCAGCTTTAGGGGACTTGCTATCCTACGAGCAGTACTTC.

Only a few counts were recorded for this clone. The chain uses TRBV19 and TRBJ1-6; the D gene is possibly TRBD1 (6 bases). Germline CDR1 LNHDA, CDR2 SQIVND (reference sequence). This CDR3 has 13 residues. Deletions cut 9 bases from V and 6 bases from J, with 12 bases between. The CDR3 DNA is TGTGCCAGCCAGAGGACAGTTAATTCACCCCTCCACTTT. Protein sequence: CASQRTVNSPLHF.

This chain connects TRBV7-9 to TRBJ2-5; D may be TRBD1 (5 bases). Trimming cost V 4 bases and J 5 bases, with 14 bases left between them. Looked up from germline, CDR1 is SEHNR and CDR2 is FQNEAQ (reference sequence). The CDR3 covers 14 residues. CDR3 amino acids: CASSSKDTWETQYF. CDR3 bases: TGTGCCAGCAGCTCCAAGGACACATGGGAGACCCAGTACTTC.

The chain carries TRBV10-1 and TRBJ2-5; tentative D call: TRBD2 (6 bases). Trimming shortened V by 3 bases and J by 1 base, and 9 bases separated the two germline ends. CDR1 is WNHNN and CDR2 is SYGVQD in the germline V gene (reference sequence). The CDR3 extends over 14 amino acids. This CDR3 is CASSDGGSQETQYF. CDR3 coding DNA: TGCGCCAGCAGTGACGGGGGATCCCAAGAGACCCAGTACTTC.

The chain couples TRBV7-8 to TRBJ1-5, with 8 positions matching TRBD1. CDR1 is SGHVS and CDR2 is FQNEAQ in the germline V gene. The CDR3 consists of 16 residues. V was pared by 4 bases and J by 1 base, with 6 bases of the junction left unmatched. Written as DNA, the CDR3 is TGTGCCAGCAGCTCGGACAGGGTCAGGAGCAATCAGCCCCAGCATTTT. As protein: CASSSDRVRSNQPQHF.

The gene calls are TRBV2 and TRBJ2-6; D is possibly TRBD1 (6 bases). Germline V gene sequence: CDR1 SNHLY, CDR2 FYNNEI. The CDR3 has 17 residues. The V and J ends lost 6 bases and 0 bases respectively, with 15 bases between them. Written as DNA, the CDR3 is TGTGCCAGCAGAAAAGAGACAGGCAACTCTGGGGCCAACGTCCTGACTTTC. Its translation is CASRKETGNSGANVLTF.

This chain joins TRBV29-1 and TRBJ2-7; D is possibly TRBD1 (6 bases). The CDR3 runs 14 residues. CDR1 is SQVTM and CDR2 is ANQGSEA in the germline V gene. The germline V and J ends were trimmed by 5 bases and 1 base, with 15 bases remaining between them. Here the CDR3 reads CSVSFWGRSYEQYF. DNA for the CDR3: TGCAGCGTTAGCTTTTGGGGGCGATCCTACGAGCAGTACTTC.

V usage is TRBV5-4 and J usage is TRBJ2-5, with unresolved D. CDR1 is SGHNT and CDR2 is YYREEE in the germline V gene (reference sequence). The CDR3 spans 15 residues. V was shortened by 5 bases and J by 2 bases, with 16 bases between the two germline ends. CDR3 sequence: CASRFGGPTQETQYF. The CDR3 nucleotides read TGTGCCAGCAGGTTTGGCGGCCCCACACAAGAGACCCAGTACTTC.

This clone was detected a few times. The CDR3 DNA reads TGCGCCAGCAGACCTGGACGGGGGGGCCTCTCAGATACGCAGTATTTT. Its protein product is CASRPGRGGLSDTQYF. The J gene is TRBJ2-3, the V gene TRBV5-1, with TRBD2 identical over 8 bases. The CDR3 covers 16 residues. V lost 5 bases and J lost 4; bases outside the gene matches: 12. Germline CDR1 is SGHRS and CDR2 is YFSETQ.

CDR3 protein: CASSLDGLGHQPQHF. The CDR3 region has the DNA TGCGCCAGCAGCTTGGATGGTCTTGGCCATCAGCCCCAGCATTTT. The V call is TRBV5-1, the J call TRBJ1-5, with D unresolved. V shed 0 bases and J shed 5 bases, with 12 bases lying between them. CDR1 and CDR2 (germline): SGHRS, YFSETQ. The CDR3 totals 15 residues.

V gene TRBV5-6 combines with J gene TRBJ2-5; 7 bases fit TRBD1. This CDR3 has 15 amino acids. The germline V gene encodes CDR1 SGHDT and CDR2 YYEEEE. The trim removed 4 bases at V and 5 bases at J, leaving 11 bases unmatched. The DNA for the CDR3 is TGTGCCAGCAGCCAGGCCGACAGGGTTGGGGAGACCCAGTACTTC. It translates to CASSQADRVGETQYF.

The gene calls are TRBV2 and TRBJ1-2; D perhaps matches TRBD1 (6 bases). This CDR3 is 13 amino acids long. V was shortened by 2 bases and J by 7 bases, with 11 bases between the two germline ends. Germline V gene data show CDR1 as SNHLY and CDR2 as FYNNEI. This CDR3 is CASSENRGGGYTF. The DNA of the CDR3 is TGTGCCAGCAGTGAAAATAGGGGGGGTGGCTACACCTTC.

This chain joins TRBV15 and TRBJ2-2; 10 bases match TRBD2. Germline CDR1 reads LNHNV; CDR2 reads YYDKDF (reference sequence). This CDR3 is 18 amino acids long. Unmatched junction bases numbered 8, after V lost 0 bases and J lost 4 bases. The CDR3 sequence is CATSRDTLAGGRTGELFF. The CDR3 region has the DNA TGTGCCACCAGCAGAGATACATTAGCGGGGGGACGCACCGGGGAGCTGTTTTTT.

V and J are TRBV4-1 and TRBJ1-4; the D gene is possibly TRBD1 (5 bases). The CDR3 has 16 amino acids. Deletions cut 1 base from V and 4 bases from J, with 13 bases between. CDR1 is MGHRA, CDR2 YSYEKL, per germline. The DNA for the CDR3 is TGCGCCAGCAGCCAAGGGCAGGCGGGGGGTAATGAAAAACTGTTTTTT. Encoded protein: CASSQGQAGGNEKLFF.

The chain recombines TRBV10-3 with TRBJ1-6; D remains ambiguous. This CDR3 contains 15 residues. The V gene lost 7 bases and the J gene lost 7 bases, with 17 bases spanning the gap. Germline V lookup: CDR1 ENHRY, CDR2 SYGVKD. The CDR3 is CAIIPQRGSNSPLHF. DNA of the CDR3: TGTGCCATCATCCCACAGCGGGGATCAAATTCACCCCTCCACTTT.

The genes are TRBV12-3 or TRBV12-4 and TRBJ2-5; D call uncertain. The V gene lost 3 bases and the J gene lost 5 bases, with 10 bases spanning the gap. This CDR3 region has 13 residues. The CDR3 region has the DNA TGTGCCAGCAGTTTCCGCGGCGAGGAGACCCAGTACTTC. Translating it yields CASSFRGEETQYF.